This T cell receptor beta chain was recovered during a study of shared clonotypes between healthy human individuals. Each cell subset's genomic DNA was divided evenly among several immunoSEQ plates. Sorted-subset replicate PCRs used around 200 ng of genomic DNA. This amount corresponded to some 32,000 T cell genomes. Libraries were prepared by immunoSEQ multiplex PCR; TCRdb keeps only in-frame clonotypes and omits some of them. Of roughly 2,000,000 clones listed, 93% are singletons. Germline lookup yields CDR1 LNHDA and CDR2 SQIVND (reference sequence). V dropped 1 base and J dropped 6; count of bases not matched to a gene: 12. The CDR3 consists of 17 residues. Positive CCR7 selection of CD45RO-negative cells yielded the naive CD8 cells, and terminally differentiated effector memory CD45RA+ cells were excluded. All donors were healthy HIV-negative adults lacking recent acute infections or vaccinations. Everyone who donated was a Caucasian adult who lived in Nashville, Tennessee.

V usage is TRBV19 and J usage is TRBJ1-1; TRBD1 matches at 9 bases. The TCR comes from a young man in good health. Some clones in this sample may be carry-over from other donors' samples. Specimen: naive CD8+ T cells from PBMCs. The DNA for the CDR3 is TGTGCCAGTAGTATAGGGGGCCGGGACAGGGTTCGTCCTGAAGCTTTCTTT. Amino acids: CASSIGGRDRVRPEAFF.